This T cell receptor beta chain was obtained from a study of monozygotic twins with inflammatory bowel disease (dated by TCRdb to between 2019 and 2020). Regarding the complete study: The complete study included around 30 monozygotic twin pairs: 19 IBD-discordant Danish pairs and nine German pairs, of which four were IBD-concordant and five were IBD-discordant. The search for disease-associated traits relied mainly on comparing IBD patients with their genetically identical healthy co-twins within discordant pairs. Each individual had, on average, about 151 000 unique TCRalpha sequences and 181 000 unique TCRbeta sequences available for analysis. What the work shows at the level of the full study, not this receptor alone: Differing immunosuppressive treatments among patients may have added background noise and inter-individual variability to the repertoires. Repertoire similarity did not differ between concordant and discordant twins, which could be due to limited statistical power. Fewer clonotypes were shared with other individuals by IBD patients than by healthy twins, most markedly in patients showing signs of disease activity. The results gave no support for a single strong signal or clonotype linked to IBD. Measured by the inverse Simpson index, TCRbeta repertoire diversity was lower in IBD patients than in their healthy co-twins. The analysis was unable to tell different T cell subtypes apart.

Of note for this clonotype: Its antigen is unknown.

Libraries were constructed by 5' RACE. The input for every TCR library was around 4,000 ng of total RNA. For each sample, cDNA synthesis with SMARTScribe reverse transcriptase was split into eight separate reactions. During cDNA synthesis, template switching introduced unique molecular identifiers that contained a 6-nucleotide sample barcode. TCRalpha and TCRbeta cDNA was amplified in two nested PCRs of approximately 17 and 9 cycles, and bead purification was carried out after each PCR. Before amplification, cDNA was treated with uracil DNA-glycosylase and purified using the QIAquick PCR purification kit. The second PCR added Illumina TruSeq-compatible adapters along with sample-specific barcodes. Library quality and concentration were checked on TapeStation and Qubit, and libraries were pooled at roughly 5 ng each. Sequencing of pooled libraries was carried out on an Illumina HiSeq2500 single-index Rapid Run using 2 x 100 bp reads and custom sequencing primers. The paper's processing steps were these. MiGEC version 1.2.6 was used for UMI-based consensus assembly to correct PCR and sequencing errors. MiXCR version 2.1.1 was used to carry out V(D)J alignment, clonotype assembly and CDR3 extraction. To normalise gene usage, clonotype sharing and MAIT/NKT TCR abundance, the analysis used the top 1000, 10 000 and 20 000 clonotypes per sample. After downsampling to 27 000 UMIs, diversity was calculated as the inverse Simpson index using the vegan R package. Statistical testing used paired Mann-Whitney U tests on the discordant twin pairs and applied Benjamini-Hochberg correction for multiple testing. One entry per CDR3 protein sequence results from the TCRdb reprocessing of the reads, with DNA left out. It is TCRdb's table, rather than the study itself, that gives the V and J calls and clone size. This sample's listing comprises about 350,000 distinct CDR3 sequences. The ten largest clones represent under 2.5% of the sample.

From each donor, a roughly 2.6 ml peripheral blood sample was collected into PAXgene tubes and stored at -80 degrees C. Without any T cell sorting, total RNA was extracted from whole blood using the PAXgene blood miRNA kit on an automated QIAcube. Deep TCRalpha and TCRbeta repertoire profiling with unique molecular barcoding was performed on peripheral blood of monozygotic twin pairs concordant or discordant for inflammatory bowel disease. Smoking habits were recorded for all twin pairs, and each individual was classified as a current, former or never smoker. The TCR originated in a human donor with ulcerative colitis or Crohn's disease, or a healthy co-twin of an affected twin (not recorded which). The sample consisted of blood.

This receptor has the CDR3 CASSLSIRDEQFF. This chain is built from TRBV7-3 and TRBJ2-1. As encoded in the germline V gene, CDR1 is SGHTA while CDR2 is FQGTGA. Measured from the cysteine to the phenylalanine, the CDR3 is 13 residues long. The DNA sequence is not available.